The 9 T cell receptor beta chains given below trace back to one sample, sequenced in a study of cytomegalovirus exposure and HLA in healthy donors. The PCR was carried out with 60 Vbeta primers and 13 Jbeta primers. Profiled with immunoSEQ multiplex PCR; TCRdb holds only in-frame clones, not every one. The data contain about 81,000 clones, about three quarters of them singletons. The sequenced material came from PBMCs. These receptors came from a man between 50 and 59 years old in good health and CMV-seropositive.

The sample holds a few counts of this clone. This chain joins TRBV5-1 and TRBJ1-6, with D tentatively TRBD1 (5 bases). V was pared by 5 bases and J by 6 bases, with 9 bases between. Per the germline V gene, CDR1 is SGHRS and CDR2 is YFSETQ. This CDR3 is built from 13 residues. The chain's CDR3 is CASSDRINSPLHF. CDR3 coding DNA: TGCGCCAGCAGTGACAGAATTAATTCACCCCTCCACTTT.

DNA of the CDR3: TGTGCCTGGGCAGGGGCGTGGGATCAGCCCCAGCATTTT. Its protein is CAWAGAWDQPQHF. The chain couples TRBV30 to TRBJ1-5; possible D gene TRBD1, 6 bases. The CDR3 contains 13 residues. Between the trimmed V and J ends, which lost 5 bases and 5 bases, there was a span of 13 bases. Germline V gene data show CDR1 as GTSNPN and CDR2 as SVGIG (reference sequence).

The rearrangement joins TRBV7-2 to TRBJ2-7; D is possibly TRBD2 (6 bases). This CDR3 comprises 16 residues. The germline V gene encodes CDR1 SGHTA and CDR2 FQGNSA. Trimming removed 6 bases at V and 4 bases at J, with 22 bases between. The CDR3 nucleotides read TGTGCCAGCAGGCAGGGTAACCGGGACTTCATATACGAGCAGTACTTC. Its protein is CASRQGNRDFIYEQYF.

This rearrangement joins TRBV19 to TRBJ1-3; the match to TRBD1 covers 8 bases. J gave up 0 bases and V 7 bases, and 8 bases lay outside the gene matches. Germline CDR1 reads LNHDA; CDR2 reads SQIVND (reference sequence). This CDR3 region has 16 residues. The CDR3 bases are TGTGCCAGTAATGACAGGGGAGGGGGCTCTGGAAACACCATATATTTT. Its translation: CASNDRGGGSGNTIYF.

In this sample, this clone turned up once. DNA for the CDR3: TGTGCCAGCAGCAAAACCAGGGTGGACGGCTACACCTTC. Encoded protein: CASSKTRVDGYTF. The chain recombines TRBV7-2 with TRBJ1-2; a possible D gene is TRBD1 (5 bases). The germline gives CDR1 SGHTA, CDR2 FQGNSA. Trimming cost V 5 bases and J 8 bases, with 15 bases left between them. The CDR3 contains 13 residues.

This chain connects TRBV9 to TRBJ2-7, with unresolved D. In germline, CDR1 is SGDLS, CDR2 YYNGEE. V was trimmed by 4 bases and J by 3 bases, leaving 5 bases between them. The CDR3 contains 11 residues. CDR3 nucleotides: TGTGCCAGCAGCACAGACTACGAGCAGTACTTC. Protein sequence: CASSTDYEQYF. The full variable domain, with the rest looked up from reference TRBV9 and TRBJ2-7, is DSGVTQTPKHLITATGQRVTLRCSPRSGDLSVYWYQQSLDQGLQFLIQYYNGEERAKGNILERFSAQQFPDLHSELNLSSLELGDSALYFCASSTDYEQYFGPGTRLTVT.

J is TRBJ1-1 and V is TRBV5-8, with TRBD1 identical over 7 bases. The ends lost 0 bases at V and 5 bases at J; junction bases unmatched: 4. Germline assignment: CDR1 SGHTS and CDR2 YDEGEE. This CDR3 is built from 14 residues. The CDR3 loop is CASSLGQGVTEAFF. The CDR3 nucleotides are TGTGCCAGCAGCTTGGGACAGGGTGTTACTGAAGCTTTCTTT.

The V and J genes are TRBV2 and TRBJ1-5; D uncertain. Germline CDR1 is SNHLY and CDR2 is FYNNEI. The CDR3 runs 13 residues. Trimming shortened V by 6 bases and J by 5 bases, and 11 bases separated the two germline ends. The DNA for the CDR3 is TGTGCCAGCAGGGAGACGGATTATCAGCCCCAGCATTTT. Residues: CASRETDYQPQHF.

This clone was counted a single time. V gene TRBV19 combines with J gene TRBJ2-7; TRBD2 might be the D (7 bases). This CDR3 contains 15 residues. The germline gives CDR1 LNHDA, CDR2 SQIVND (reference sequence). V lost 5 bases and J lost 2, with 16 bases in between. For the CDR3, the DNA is TGTGCCAGTAGTGCCACAGGGAGGGGGACCTACGAGCAGTACTTC. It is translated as CASSATGRGTYEQYF.